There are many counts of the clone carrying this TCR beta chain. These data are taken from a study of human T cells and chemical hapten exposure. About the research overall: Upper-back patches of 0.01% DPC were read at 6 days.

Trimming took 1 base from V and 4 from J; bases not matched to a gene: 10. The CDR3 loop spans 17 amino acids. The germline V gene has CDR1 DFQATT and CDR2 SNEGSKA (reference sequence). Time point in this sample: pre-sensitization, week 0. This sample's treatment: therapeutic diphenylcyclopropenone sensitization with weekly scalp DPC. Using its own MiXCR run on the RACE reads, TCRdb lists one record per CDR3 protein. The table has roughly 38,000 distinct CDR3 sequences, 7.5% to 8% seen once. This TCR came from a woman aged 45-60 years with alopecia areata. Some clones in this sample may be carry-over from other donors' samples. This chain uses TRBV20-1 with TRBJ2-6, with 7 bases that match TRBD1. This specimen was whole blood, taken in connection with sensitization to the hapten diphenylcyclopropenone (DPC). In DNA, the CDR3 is TGCAGTGCTAGAGGGCGAGAGACAGGGACCGGGGCCAACGTCCTGACTTTC. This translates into CSARGRETGTGANVLTF.